The source of this T cell receptor beta chain is a study of blood T cell repertoires in COVID-19. On the study more broadly: Italy, Spain and the United States were the sources of the convalescent and acute COVID-19 samples. T cells, B-cell-depleted T cells, or PBMCs supplied cDNA or gDNA.

Original processing notes: From reference gene primer amplification, estimates of nucleated cell counts were derived. The method was immunoSEQ multiplex PCR; TCRdb's version includes in-frame clones alone and lacks a portion of them. The V and J calls and clone size were taken over from that table, and D and trimming were inferred from the DNA. The data hold roughly 130,000 clones, with around three quarters observed a single time. The CDR3 loop spans 17 amino acids. The ends lost 1 base at V and 5 bases at J; junction bases unmatched: 8. Germline assignment: CDR1 SGHAT and CDR2 FQNNGV. The sequencing sample was made of peripheral blood. The source is a man aged 50 to 60 with acute or convalescent COVID-19. The chain combines TRBV11-2 with TRBJ2-5, with 12 positions matching TRBD2. The CDR3 sequence is CASSLVALAGGLETQYF. The CDR3 bases are TGTGCCAGCAGCTTAGTTGCGCTAGCGGGGGGGCTTGAGACCCAGTACTTC.